Listed below are T cell receptor beta chains from one sample, sequenced in a study of regulatory T cells in long-lasting Graves disease. TCRdb used MiXCR to reprocess the multiplex PCR reads, holding one entry per CDR3 protein. This table holds roughly 470,000 distinct CDR3 sequences, around 21% found once. This sample comprised peripheral blood mononuclear cells (PBMCs), obtained when the disease was refractory, from a patient treated with antithyroid drugs. These receptor sequences come from a female donor with Graves disease. Both conserved end residues are part of each CDR3. Fields, in order: clone size, V gene, D gene, J gene, CDR3 protein, CDR3 DNA. The D gene is left open where the match is weak. Part of the rows lack a size; the others show once, few, many or a class for expanded clones.

>NA|TRBV6-1|TRBD2|TRBJ2-7
CASSPSGRPSYEQYF
TGTGCCAGCAGTCCAAGCGGGAGGCCATCCTACGAGCAGTACTTC
>NA|TRBV6-2/TRBV6-3|TRBD1|TRBJ2-7
CASSPTGALRGEQYF
TGTGCCAGCAGTCCAACAGGGGCCTTGCGTGGCGAGCAGTACTTC
>NA|TRBV6-4|TRBD1|TRBJ2-4
CASSDSRGSIQYF
TGTGCCAGCAGTGACTCCAGGGGGAGCATTCAGTACTTC
>few|TRBV25-1|TRBD1|TRBJ1-4
CASSEYRDRENEKLFF
TGTGCCAGCAGTGAGTACCGGGACAGGGAGAACGAAAAACTGTTTTTT
>few|TRBV18|TRBD1|TRBJ1-1
CASSPFRGLGTEAFF
TGTGCCAGCTCGCCCTTCAGGGGGCTAGGCACTGAAGCTTTCTTT
>few|TRBV7-9|NA|TRBJ2-7
CASSLVAEPYEQYF
TGTGCCAGCAGCTTAGTTGCGGAACCCTACGAGCAGTACTTC
>few|TRBV29-1|NA|TRBJ2-7
CSVELASFEQYF
TGCAGCGTTGAATTGGCGAGCTTCGAGCAGTACTTC
>NA|TRBV27|TRBD1|TRBJ1-1
CASSLSYLGQGVSEAFF
TGTGCCAGCAGTTTATCGTATTTGGGACAGGGTGTTTCTGAAGCTTTCTTT
>few|TRBV29-1|TRBD1|TRBJ2-7
CSADSGTGVTYEQYF
TGCAGCGCTGACAGTGGGACAGGAGTAACCTACGAGCAGTACTTC
>NA|TRBV10-3|TRBD2|TRBJ2-7
CAISESAGGWYEQYF
TGTGCCATCAGTGAGTCGGCGGGGGGCTGGTACGAGCAGTACTTC
>many|TRBV3-1|TRBD1|TRBJ2-5
CASSGGQVQETQYF
TGTGCCAGCAGCGGAGGACAGGTCCAAGAGACCCAGTACTTC
>NA|TRBV24-1|NA|TRBJ2-1
CATSEGRRRQFF
TGTGCCACCAGTGAGGGTCGGAGGAGGCAGTTCTTC
>NA|TRBV24-1|NA|TRBJ1-5
CAASDALWGNNQPQHF
TGTGCCGCCAGTGATGCCCTTTGGGGGAACAATCAGCCCCAGCATTTT
>NA|TRBV7-9|NA|TRBJ1-4
CASKTGLKGEKLFF
TGTGCCAGCAAGACCGGGCTAAAGGGGGAAAAACTGTTTTTT
>few|TRBV30|NA|TRBJ1-1
CACWTEMNTEAFF
TGTGCCTGCTGGACAGAAATGAACACTGAAGCTTTCTTT
>many|TRBV19|NA|TRBJ1-1
CASRAGNTEAFF
TGTGCCAGTAGGGCAGGTAACACTGAAGCTTTCTTT
>few|TRBV30|NA|TRBJ1-3
CAWSVGTLTSGNTIYF
TGTGCCTGGAGTGTTGGGACGCTGACGTCTGGAAACACCATATATTTT
>NA|TRBV20-1|TRBD1|TRBJ2-1
CSGTGQLYNEQFF
TGCAGTGGGACAGGACAGCTCTACAATGAGCAGTTCTTC
>many|TRBV27|NA|TRBJ2-5
CASSLSSHRVGTQYF
TGTGCCAGCAGTTTATCATCACACAGGGTTGGGACCCAGTACTTC
>few|TRBV5-1|NA|TRBJ1-5
CASSLFRRIYSNQPQHF
TGCGCCAGCAGCTTGTTTAGGAGAATCTATAGCAATCAGCCCCAGCATTTT
>NA|TRBV30|NA|TRBJ1-1
CAQRPNTEAFF
TGTGCACAGAGACCGAACACTGAAGCTTTCTTT
>many|TRBV24-1|NA|TRBJ2-7
CATSAPRDSDEQYF
TGTGCCACCAGTGCCCCTCGTGACAGTGATGAGCAGTACTTC
>many|TRBV20-1|TRBD2|TRBJ2-7
CSARGSGSRYEQYF
TGCAGTGCTAGAGGGAGCGGGAGTAGGTACGAGCAGTACTTC
>NA|TRBV5-1|NA|TRBJ2-1
CASSSSVHKYNEQFF
TGCGCCAGCAGCAGCTCCGTACACAAATACAATGAGCAGTTCTTC
>many|TRBV12-3/TRBV12-4|NA|TRBJ1-4
CASSFSAEKLFF
TGTGCCAGCAGTTTTTCCGCTGAAAAACTGTTTTTT
>many|TRBV3-1|TRBD2|TRBJ2-5
CASSQVSLAEETQYF
TGTGCCAGCAGCCAAGTCTCCCTAGCGGAAGAGACCCAGTACTTC
>many|TRBV20-1|NA|TRBJ1-2
CSANSLGHGYTF
TGCAGTGCTAACAGCCTGGGGCATGGCTACACCTTC
>many|TRBV6-5|NA|TRBJ1-2
CASSFLGEASGYTF
TGTGCCAGCAGTTTTCTCGGGGAAGCTAGTGGCTACACCTTC
>NA|TRBV9|NA|TRBJ1-3
CASSGNRARGNTIYF
TGTGCCAGCAGCGGCAACAGGGCTCGCGGAAACACCATATATTTT
>many|TRBV3-1|NA|TRBJ2-5
CASSQMPQETQYF
TGTGCCAGCAGCCAAATGCCTCAAGAGACCCAGTACTTC
>many|TRBV7-9|NA|TRBJ1-1
CASSLETEAFF
TGTGCCAGCAGCTTAGAGACTGAAGCTTTCTTT
>few|TRBV10-2|NA|TRBJ2-5
CASSPAGEGGGETQYF
TGCGCCAGCAGCCCGGCGGGGGAAGGGGGTGGGGAGACCCAGTACTTC
>many|TRBV27|NA|TRBJ2-7
CASSLSTFYEQYF
TGTGCCAGCAGTTTATCGACATTCTACGAGCAGTACTTC
>NA|TRBV13|TRBD1|TRBJ1-2
CASTPGQEKFYGYAF
TGTGCCAGCACCCCGGGACAGGAAAAATTTTATGGCTACGCCTTC
>NA|TRBV7-2|NA|TRBJ1-3
CASSLIGGSIYF
TGTGCCAGCAGCTTAATCGGGGGATCCATATATTTT
>many|TRBV7-2|TRBD2|TRBJ2-1
CASSFGGLAVYNEQFF
TGTGCCAGCAGCTTTGGCGGGCTAGCGGTCTACAATGAGCAGTTCTTC
>many|TRBV7-7|TRBD1|TRBJ2-5
CASSLAPPTGGLTTQYF
TGTGCTAGCAGCTTAGCTCCTCCGACAGGGGGTCTCACGACCCAGTACTTC
>NA|TRBV9|NA|TRBJ1-3
CASSSMGSGNTIYF
TGTGCCAGCAGCTCTATGGGCTCTGGAAACACCATATATTTT
>NA|TRBV19|NA|TRBJ1-5
CASSPGDANQPQHF
TGTGCCAGTAGTCCAGGAGATGCCAATCAGCCCCAGCATTTT
>NA|TRBV27|NA|TRBJ2-2
CASSLNVGLDTGELFF
TGTGCCAGCAGTTTAAACGTGGGGCTCGACACCGGGGAGCTGTTTTTT
>few|TRBV20-1|TRBD2|TRBJ2-1
CSASPVIAGPYNEQFF
TGCAGTGCTTCACCTGTAATAGCGGGCCCCTACAATGAGCAGTTCTTC
>NA|TRBV7-9|NA|TRBJ2-4
CASSLFSLSTF
TGTGCCAGCAGCTTATTCAGCCTCTCAACCTTC
>few|TRBV5-1|TRBD1|TRBJ1-1
CASSLGTGVGTEAFF
TGCGCCAGCAGCTTGGGGACAGGGGTGGGCACTGAAGCTTTCTTT
>NA|TRBV7-6|NA|TRBJ1-1
CASSLGPGRTNRRASF
TGTGCCAGCAGCTTAGGACCGGGCAGGACAAACCGCCGGGCTTCCTTT
>many|TRBV6-1|NA|TRBJ1-5
CASTTRVNQPQHF
TGTGCCAGCACCACCCGGGTGAATCAGCCCCAGCATTTT
>NA|TRBV11-2|NA|TRBJ2-2
CASSLVGGPGHTGELFF
TGTGCCAGCAGCTTAGTAGGGGGGCCGGGGCACACCGGGGAGCTGTTTTTT